Listed below are T cell receptor beta chains from one sample, sequenced in a study of T cell changes during pregnancy in multiple sclerosis. Method: immunoSEQ multiplex PCR; TCRdb's copy keeps in-frame clones and lacks some. The sample consists of 55,000 to 75,000 clones, approximately 90% of them appearing once. The specimen was peripheral blood, collected in the third trimester of pregnancy. Receptor source: a female donor in good health, enrolled as a control in a pregnancy study. Each CDR3 is given with its conserved first and last residue.

j_call,v_call,cdr3_aa
TRBJ1-1,TRBV18,CASSRQGGHTEAFF
TRBJ2-1,TRBV27,CASSRTSGLYNEQFF
TRBJ1-2,TRBV5-4,CASSLREGVYGYTF
TRBJ2-7,TRBV6-6,CASGRTYEQYF
TRBJ2-5,TRBV7-9,CASSLAGLAGETQYF
TRBJ2-1,TRBV2,CASGTPSYNEQFF
TRBJ1-2,TRBV4-1,CASSHPDREVYGYTF
TRBJ2-5,TRBV7-9,CASSLAGRDRKETQYF
TRBJ1-1,TRBV19,CASSIRTENTEAFF
TRBJ1-6,TRBV6-1,CASSPDRGSPLHF
TRBJ2-3,TRBV7-2,CASSLERLSTDTQYF
TRBJ2-4,TRBV13,CASSLGTWGLAKNIQYF
TRBJ1-4,TRBV18,CASSPSRGRGNEKLFF
TRBJ2-2,TRBV7-2,CASSLRSGQGWTGELFF
TRBJ1-3,TRBV4-3,CASSQDKGSGNTIYF
TRBJ1-2,TRBV9,CASSSGTGAISMGYTF
TRBJ1-1,TRBV29-1,CSVEGQGAVDTEAFF